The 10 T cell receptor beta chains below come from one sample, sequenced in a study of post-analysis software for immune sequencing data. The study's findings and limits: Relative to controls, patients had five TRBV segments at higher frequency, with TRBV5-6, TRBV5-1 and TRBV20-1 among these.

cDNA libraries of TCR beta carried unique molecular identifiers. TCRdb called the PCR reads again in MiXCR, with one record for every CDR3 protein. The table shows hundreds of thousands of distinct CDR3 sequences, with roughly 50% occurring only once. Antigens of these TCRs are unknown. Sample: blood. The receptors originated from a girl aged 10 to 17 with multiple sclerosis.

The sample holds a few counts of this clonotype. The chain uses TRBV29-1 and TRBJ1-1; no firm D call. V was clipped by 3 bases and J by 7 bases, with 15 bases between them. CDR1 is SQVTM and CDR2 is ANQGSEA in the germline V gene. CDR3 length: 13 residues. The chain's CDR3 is CSVDSWWDDEAFF. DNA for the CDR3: TGCAGCGTTGATAGCTGGTGGGATGATGAAGCTTTCTTT.

The DNA of the CDR3 is TGTGCCAGCAGGTCTGGCCAGGCGTACAATGAGCAGTTCTTC. Protein product: CASRSGQAYNEQFF. The chain has TRBV6-1 and TRBJ2-1; D is unclear. This CDR3 has 14 residues. CDR1 is MNHNS and CDR2 is SASEGT in the germline V gene. Between the trimmed V and J ends, which lost 6 bases and 4 bases, there was a span of 13 bases.

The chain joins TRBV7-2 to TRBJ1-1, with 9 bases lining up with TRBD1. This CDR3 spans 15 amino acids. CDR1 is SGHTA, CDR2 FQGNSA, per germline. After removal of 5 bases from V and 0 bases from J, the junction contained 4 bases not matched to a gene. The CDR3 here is CASSARQGVNTEAFF. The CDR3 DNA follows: TGTGCCAGCAGCGCCAGACAGGGGGTGAACACTGAAGCTTTCTTT. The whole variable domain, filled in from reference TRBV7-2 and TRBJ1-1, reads GAGVSQSPSNKVTEKGKDVELRCDPISGHTALYWYRQSLGQGLEFLIYFQGNSAPDKSGLPSDRFSAERTGGSVSTLTIQRTQQEDSAVYLCASSARQGVNTEAFFGQGTRLTVV.

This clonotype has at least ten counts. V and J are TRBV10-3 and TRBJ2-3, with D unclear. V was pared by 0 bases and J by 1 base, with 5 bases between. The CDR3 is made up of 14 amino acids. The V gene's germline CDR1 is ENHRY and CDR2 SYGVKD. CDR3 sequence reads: CAISESGGTDTQYF. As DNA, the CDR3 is TGTGCCATCAGTGAGTCGGGCGGCACAGATACGCAGTATTTT.

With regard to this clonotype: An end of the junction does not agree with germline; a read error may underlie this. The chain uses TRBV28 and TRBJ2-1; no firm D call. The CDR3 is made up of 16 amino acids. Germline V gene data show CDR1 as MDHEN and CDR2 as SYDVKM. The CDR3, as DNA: TGTGTCAGCAGAATCCCGTCGGACGGCTCCTACAATGAGCAGTTCTTC. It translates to CVSRIPSDGSYNEQFF.

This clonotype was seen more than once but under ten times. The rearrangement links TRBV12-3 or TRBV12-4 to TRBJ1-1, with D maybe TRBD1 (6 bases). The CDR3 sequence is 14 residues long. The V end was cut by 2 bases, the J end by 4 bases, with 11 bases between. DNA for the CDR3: TGTGCCAGCAGTTTAAGGGGGGCCGGCACTGAAGCTTTCTTT. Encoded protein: CASSLRGAGTEAFF.

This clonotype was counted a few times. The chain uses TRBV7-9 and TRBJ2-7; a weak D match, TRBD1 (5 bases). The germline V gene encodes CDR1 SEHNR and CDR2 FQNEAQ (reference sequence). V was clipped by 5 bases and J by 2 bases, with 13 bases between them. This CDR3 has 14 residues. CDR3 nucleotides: TGTGCCAGCAGCCGGAAACAGGAGACCTACGAGCAGTACTTC. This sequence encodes CASSRKQETYEQYF.

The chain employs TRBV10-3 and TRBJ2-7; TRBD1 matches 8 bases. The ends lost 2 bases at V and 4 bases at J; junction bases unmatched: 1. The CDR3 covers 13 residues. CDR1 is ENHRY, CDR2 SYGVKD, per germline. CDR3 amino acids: CAISETGGYEQYF. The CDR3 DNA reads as TGTGCCATCAGTGAGACAGGGGGGTACGAGCAGTACTTC.

The CDR3 sequence is CASSLIPWFVGGGTSFHEQFF. The DNA of the CDR3 is TGTGCCAGCAGTTTAATCCCATGGTTCGTTGGGGGGGGGACTAGCTTTCATGAGCAGTTCTTC. The chain recombines TRBV27 with TRBJ2-1, with 9 bases aligning to TRBD2. The CDR3 consists of 21 residues. In germline, CDR1 is MNHEY, CDR2 SMNVEV (reference sequence). J lost 8 bases, V lost 2 bases, and 25 bases had no gene match.

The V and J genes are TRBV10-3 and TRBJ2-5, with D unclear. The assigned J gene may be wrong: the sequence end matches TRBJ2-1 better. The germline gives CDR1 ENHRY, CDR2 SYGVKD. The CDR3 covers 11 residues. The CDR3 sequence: CAIRDQETQFF. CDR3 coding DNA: TGTGCCATCAGGGACCAAGAGACCCAGTTCTTC.